This is a list of T cell receptor beta chains from one sample in a study of Ad26.COV2.S vaccination and SARS-CoV-2 variants. Sequenced by immunoSEQ multiplex PCR; TCRdb stores in-frame clones only, minus some. This table has about 400,000 clones, over 75% appearing once. This material consisted of peripheral blood, taken in a trial of Ad26.COV2.S vaccine versus placebo. Receptors were obtained from a person aged 18-60 years who received the Ad26.COV2.S COVID-19 vaccine or a placebo. Each CDR3 is given with its conserved first and last residue. A D gene is named only where the DNA matches it firmly. Only part of the rows carry a size: once, few, many, or a class if the clone is expanded.

J gene	D gene	clone size	V gene	CDR3 DNA	CDR3 protein
TRBJ2-5	-	-	TRBV24-1	TGTGCCACCAGTGATTTTCTCGGGGGCTTCCATGAGACCCAGTACTTC	CATSDFLGGFHETQYF
TRBJ1-4	TRBD1	few	TRBV10-3	TGTGCCATCAGTGATGGGACAGGGGATGAAAAACTGTTTTTT	CAISDGTGDEKLFF
TRBJ2-7	TRBD2	-	TRBV7-8	TGTGCCAGCAGGACCGGGACTAGCGGCTACGAGCAGTACTTC	CASRTGTSGYEQYF
TRBJ1-3	-	-	TRBV28	TGTGCCAGCAGTTTGCTAGGGGCTGGAAACACCATATATTTT	CASSLLGAGNTIYF
TRBJ2-5	TRBD1	-	TRBV24-1	TGTGCCACCAGTGATCCGGGACAGCAAGAGACCCAGTACTTC	CATSDPGQQETQYF
TRBJ2-1	TRBD2	-	TRBV7-9	TGTGCCAGCAGCTCAAGGGCGGGAGTGTTCGAGGAGCAGTTCTTC	CASSSRAGVFEEQFF
TRBJ2-7	TRBD1	-	TRBV9	TGTGCCAGCAGCGGGGGATACGGACAGGGGTCCTACGAGCAGTACTTC	CASSGGYGQGSYEQYF
TRBJ2-2	TRBD2	-	TRBV4-1	TGCGCCAGCAGCCAAGCCTACGAGCGGGGGTTTTATGCCGGGGAGCTGTTTTTT	CASSQAYERGFYAGELFF
TRBJ2-3	-	-	TRBV5-4	TGTGCCAGCAGCTTGGTCGGCGACGGGTCTAGCACAGATACGCAGTATTTT	CASSLVGDGSSTDTQYF
TRBJ1-4	-	-	TRBV6-6	TGTGCCAGCAGTTACCCGGGAGTTGGGGGCGTAGGAAAACTGTTTTTT	CASSYPGVGGVGKLFF
TRBJ2-1	-	-	TRBV5-6	TGTGCCAGCAACCCGGGACGCTTCTACAATGAGCAGTTCTTC	CASNPGRFYNEQFF
TRBJ2-5	TRBD2	-	TRBV6-1	TGTGCCAGCAGCGAACTAGCGGGAGGTCCGAGAGAGACCCAGTACTTC	CASSELAGGPRETQYF
TRBJ2-3	TRBD1	-	TRBV24-1	TGTGCCACCAGTGATACCGGGACAGGGGAAGATACGCAGTATTTT	CATSDTGTGEDTQYF
TRBJ1-5	-	once	TRBV30	TGTGCCTGGAGTGCCGGACATAATAGCAATCAGCCCCAGCATTTT	CAWSAGHNSNQPQHF
TRBJ2-5	-	once	TRBV5-8	TGTGCCAGCAGCTGGGGAGTTCAAGAGACCCAGTACTTC	CASSWGVQETQYF
TRBJ1-1	-	-	TRBV3-1/TRBV3-2	TGTGCCAGCAGCAGAGAATTGGAAGCTTTCTTT	CASSRELEAFF
TRBJ1-1	TRBD1	once	TRBV3-1/TRBV3-2	TGTGCCAGCAGCCAGGGCAGGGGGCAGAACACTGAAGCTTTCTTT	CASSQGRGQNTEAFF
TRBJ1-2	TRBD1	-	TRBV3-1/TRBV3-2	TGTGCCAGCAGCCAAGTAACAGGGGAGGGTGGCTACACCTTC	CASSQVTGEGGYTF
TRBJ2-6	TRBD2	-	TRBV6-1	TGTGCCAGCAGTGACGGGGGGGCTGGGGCCAACGTCCTGACTTTC	CASSDGGAGANVLTF
TRBJ1-1	-	-	TRBV3-1/TRBV3-2	TGTGCCAGCAGCCAGGGGGGTGTGGGTATTGGAGCTTTCTTT	CASSQGGVGIGAFF
TRBJ2-5	-	-	TRBV5-1	TGCGCCAGCATAACGGGTAGCGGAGTCCAAGAGACCCAGTACTTC	CASITGSGVQETQYF
TRBJ1-2	-	few	TRBV6-2/TRBV6-3	TGTGCCAGCAGTTACCAGGGTAACTATGGCTACACCTTC	CASSYQGNYGYTF
TRBJ2-3	TRBD2	-	TRBV6-6	TGTGCCAGCAGTTACTTAGCGGGAGCCACCACAGATACGCAGTATTTT	CASSYLAGATTDTQYF
TRBJ1-2	-	-	TRBV30	TGTGCCTGGAGTGGGGGGGTTAATGGCTACACCTTC	CAWSGGVNGYTF
TRBJ2-3	-	few	TRBV6-1	TGTGCCAGCAGTGAAGAATCAGGGGGGGTAGATACGCAGTATTTT	CASSEESGGVDTQYF
TRBJ2-3	-	-	TRBV10-2	TGCGCCAGCAGTGAGTCAACGGGGACAGATACGCAGTATTTT	CASSESTGTDTQYF
TRBJ2-6	-	-	TRBV11-2	TGTGCCAGCAGCAGGGATATCGACTCTGGGGCCAACGTCCTGACTTTC	CASSRDIDSGANVLTF
TRBJ1-6	TRBD1	few	TRBV28	TGTGCCAGCAGTTTGCTGACAGGGTTTTATAATTCACCCCTCCACTTT	CASSLLTGFYNSPLHF
TRBJ2-3	-	once	TRBV27	TGTGCCAGCAGTTTGGGGCGTTCGCAGTATTTT	CASSLGRSQYF
TRBJ1-1	-	-	TRBV5-1	TGCGCCAGCAGCCAACAGGGAAGTAGGGGAGTGCGGACTGAAGCTTTCTTT	CASSQQGSRGVRTEAFF
TRBJ2-2	-	-	TRBV28	TGTGCCAGCAGACATCCCGCCGGGGAGCTGTTTTTT	CASRHPAGELFF
TRBJ2-1	TRBD2	-	TRBV11-2	TGTGCCAGCAGCTTAGCGGGAGGCTTCGATGAGCAGTTCTTC	CASSLAGGFDEQFF
TRBJ2-2	-	-	TRBV15	TGTGCCACCAGCAGCCGGGACCTCGAGGCCGGGGAGCTGTTTTTT	CATSSRDLEAGELFF
TRBJ1-5	-	-	TRBV15	TGTGCCACCAGCAGATCAGGCTCTCTCAATCAGCCCCAGCATTTT	CATSRSGSLNQPQHF